The clone carrying this T cell receptor beta chain was seen more than once but under ten times. This specimen comes from a study of blood T cell repertoires in COVID-19. The overall study: The United States, Italy and Spain supplied acute and convalescent COVID-19 samples.

Clones were sequenced by immunoSEQ multiplex PCR, and TCRdb holds only the in-frame ones, with some missing. The sample lists about 90,000 clones, around four fifths occurring once. This CDR3 contains 15 residues. V shed 3 bases, J shed 2 bases, and the junction held 2 bases outside the gene matches. CDR1 and CDR2 from the germline V gene are SEHNR and FQNEAQ (reference sequence). This clonotype originated in a woman in her 70s with active or convalescent COVID-19. This chain links TRBV7-9 with TRBJ2-3; 10 bases are a match to TRBD1. Source material: peripheral blood. The DNA of the CDR3 is TGTGCCAGCAGCTTTGGGACAGGGGCCACAGATACGCAGTATTTT. Translated: CASSFGTGATDTQYF. The entire variable domain, with the rest obtained from reference TRBV7-9 and TRBJ2-3, is as follows: DTGVSQNPRHKITKRGQNVTFRCDPISEHNRLYWYRQTLGQGPEFLTYFQNEAQLEKSRLLSDRFSAERPKGSFSTLEIQRTEQGDSAMYLCASSFGTGATDTQYFGPGTRLTVL.